These 12 T cell receptor beta chains were sequenced from one sample in a study of response to subunit inactivated influenza vaccine. TCRdb redid the calling of the RT-PCR reads with MiXCR, one entry per CDR3 protein. The sample shows 650,000 to 800,000 distinct CDR3 sequences, less than 20% of them seen only once. The source material was PBMCs from blood, sampled 5 to 6 days after vaccination. These receptors were taken from a man aged 50-59 years who received an inactivated influenza vaccine.

In its sample, this clonotype was seen many times. V and J are TRBV20-1 and TRBJ2-7; TRBD2 matches at 7 bases. V dropped 5 bases and J dropped 1; count of bases not matched to a gene: 11. CDR3 length equals 15 residues. Per the germline V gene, CDR1 is DFQATT and CDR2 is SNEGSKA (reference sequence). CDR3 amino acids: CSARPSSGLSYEQYF. The DNA for the CDR3 is TGCAGTGCTCGCCCAAGTAGCGGGTTATCCTACGAGCAGTACTTC.

The chain combines TRBV7-2 with TRBJ1-1; D not certain. The CDR3 spans 14 residues. V was shortened by 4 bases and J by 7 bases, with 16 bases between the two germline ends. CDR1 is SGHTA, CDR2 FQGNSA, per germline. This CDR3 reads CASSSLGQGSEAFF. The CDR3, as DNA: TGTGCCAGCAGCTCCCTAGGTCAAGGAAGTGAAGCTTTCTTT. The full variable domain, rest sourced from reference TRBV7-2 and TRBJ1-1, is GAGVSQSPSNKVTEKGKDVELRCDPISGHTALYWYRQSLGQGLEFLIYFQGNSAPDKSGLPSDRFSAERTGGSVSTLTIQRTQQEDSAVYLCASSSLGQGSEAFFGQGTRLTVV.

This clonotype was seen more than once but under ten times. The gene calls are TRBV4-2 and TRBJ2-7, with 9 positions matching TRBD1. Trimming removed 3 bases from V and 5 bases from J; junction bases left unmatched: 2. The CDR3 consists of 13 residues. CDR1 is LGHNA, CDR2 YNFKEQ, per germline. CDR3 coding DNA: TGTGCCAGCAGCCATGGGACAGGGAACGAGCAGTACTTC. Translating it yields CASSHGTGNEQYF.

This clonotype was found a few times. The J gene is TRBJ1-5, the V gene TRBV12-3 or TRBV12-4; perhaps TRBD1 as D (5 bases). The V and J ends lost 3 bases and 7 bases respectively, with 10 bases between them. The CDR3 is made up of 13 amino acids. The DNA of the CDR3 is TGTGCCAGCAGTTTCACAGGAGGGCAGCCCCAGCATTTT. It codes for CASSFTGGQPQHF.

This chain connects TRBV6-6 to TRBJ2-5; the D is unclear. This CDR3 spans 13 amino acids. V shed 4 bases and J shed 3 bases, with 9 bases lying between them. The germline gives CDR1 MNHNY, CDR2 SVGAGI (reference sequence). This CDR3 is CASSLSYEETQYF. In nucleotides, the CDR3 is TGTGCCAGCAGTTTAAGTTATGAAGAGACCCAGTACTTC.

This clonotype occurred once. The chain employs TRBV3-1 and TRBJ2-3; D possibly corresponds to TRBD1 (5 bases). Trimming left V 4 bases short and J 2 bases short, with 13 bases between. Germline lookup yields CDR1 LGHDT and CDR2 YNNKEL (reference sequence). This CDR3 is built from 15 residues. CDR3 DNA: TGTGCCAGCAGCCCAGGGCCACTCTCCACAGATACGCAGTATTTT. Amino acid sequence: CASSPGPLSTDTQYF.

V gene TRBV4-2 combines with J gene TRBJ2-2, with a possible D match to TRBD2 (7 bases). The CDR3 is 15 residues long. Trimming took 1 base from V and 7 from J, leaving 13 bases between them. Germline-derived CDR1 and CDR2 are LGHNA and YNFKEQ. The CDR3 DNA reads TGTGCCAGCAGCCAAGCCGGGGGGCCTGTCGGGGAGCTGTTTTTT. Its translation is CASSQAGGPVGELFF.

The chain joins TRBV5-6 to TRBJ2-7; weak D call: TRBD1 (5 bases). Trimming took off 4 bases at V and 7 bases at J, with 12 bases between the two ends. The germline V gene has CDR1 SGHDT and CDR2 YYEEEE. The CDR3 has 12 amino acids. This CDR3 reads CASSHTGLEQYF. As DNA, the CDR3 is TGTGCCAGCAGCCACACAGGTTTGGAGCAGTACTTC.

The gene calls are TRBV10-1 and TRBJ2-7; 12 bases are shared with TRBD1. With 6 bases clipped from V and 6 bases from J, the junction kept 6 bases outside the gene matches. The CDR3 runs to 14 residues. From germline, CDR1 is WNHNN and CDR2 SYGVQD (reference sequence). The CDR3 region has the DNA TGCGCCAGCAGGGGACAGGGGGCAGTTCGCGAGCAGTACTTC. Protein: CASRGQGAVREQYF.

The chain uses TRBV20-1 and TRBJ2-5; 8 bases are a match to TRBD2. The germline V gene encodes CDR1 DFQATT and CDR2 SNEGSKA (reference sequence). V lost 3 bases and J lost 1; bases outside the gene matches: 1. The CDR3 covers 13 residues. The CDR3 sequence: CSASGRGQETQYF. The CDR3 DNA reads as TGCAGTGCTAGCGGGAGGGGCCAAGAGACCCAGTACTTC.

The chain joins TRBV3-1 to TRBJ2-7, with 9 nucleotides matching TRBD1. This CDR3 spans 13 amino acids. Germline values: CDR1 LGHDT, CDR2 YNNKEL (reference sequence). The trim removed 3 bases at V and 6 bases at J, leaving 3 bases unmatched. CDR3 residues: CASSHDRGSEQYF. CDR3 DNA: TGTGCCAGCAGCCACGACAGGGGGTCCGAGCAGTACTTC.

This clonotype was seen many times. J is TRBJ2-7 and V is TRBV12-3 or TRBV12-4; 12 bases map to TRBD2. This CDR3 is 16 amino acids long. Trimming took 5 bases from V and 5 from J; bases not matched to a gene: 10. CDR3 region: CASSPQTSGSLNEQYF. CDR3 DNA: TGTGCCAGCAGTCCCCAGACTAGCGGGAGTCTAAACGAGCAGTACTTC.